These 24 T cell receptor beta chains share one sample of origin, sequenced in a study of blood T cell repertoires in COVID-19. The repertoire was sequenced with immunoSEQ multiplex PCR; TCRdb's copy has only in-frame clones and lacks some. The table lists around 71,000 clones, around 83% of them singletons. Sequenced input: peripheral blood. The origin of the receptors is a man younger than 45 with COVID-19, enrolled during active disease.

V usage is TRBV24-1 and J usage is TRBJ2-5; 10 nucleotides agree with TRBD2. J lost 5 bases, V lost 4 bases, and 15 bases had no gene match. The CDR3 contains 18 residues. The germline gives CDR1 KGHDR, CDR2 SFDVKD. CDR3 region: CATSDHPGGAGGLETQYF. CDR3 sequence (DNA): TGTGCCACCAGTGACCACCCTGGGGGAGCGGGAGGGCTGGAGACCCAGTACTTC.

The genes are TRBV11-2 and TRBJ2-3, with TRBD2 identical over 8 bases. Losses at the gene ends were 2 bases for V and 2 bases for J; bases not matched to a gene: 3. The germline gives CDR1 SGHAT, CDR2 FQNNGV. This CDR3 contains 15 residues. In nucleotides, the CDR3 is TGTGCCAGCAGCTTACGGGGGGGGGCCACAGATACGCAGTATTTT. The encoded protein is CASSLRGGATDTQYF.

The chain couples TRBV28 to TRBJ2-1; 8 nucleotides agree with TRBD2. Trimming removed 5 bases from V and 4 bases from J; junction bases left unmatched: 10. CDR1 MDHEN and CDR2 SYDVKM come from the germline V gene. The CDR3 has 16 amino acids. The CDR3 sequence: CASSPRSGEGYNEQFF. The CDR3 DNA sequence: TGTGCCAGCAGTCCCCGTAGCGGGGAGGGTTACAATGAGCAGTTCTTC.

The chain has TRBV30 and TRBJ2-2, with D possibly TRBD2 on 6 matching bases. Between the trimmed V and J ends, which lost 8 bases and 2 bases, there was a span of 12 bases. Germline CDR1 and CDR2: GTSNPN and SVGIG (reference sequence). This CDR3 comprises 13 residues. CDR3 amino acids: CAGGVGNTGELFF. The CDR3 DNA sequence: TGTGCCGGAGGGGTTGGCAACACCGGGGAGCTGTTTTTT.

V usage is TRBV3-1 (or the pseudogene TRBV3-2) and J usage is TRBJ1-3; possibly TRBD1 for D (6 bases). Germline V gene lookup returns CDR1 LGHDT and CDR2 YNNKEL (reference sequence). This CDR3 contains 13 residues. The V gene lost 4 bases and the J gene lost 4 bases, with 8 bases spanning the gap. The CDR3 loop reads CASSRTAGNTIYF. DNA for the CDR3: TGTGCCAGCAGCCGGACAGCCGGAAACACCATATATTTT.

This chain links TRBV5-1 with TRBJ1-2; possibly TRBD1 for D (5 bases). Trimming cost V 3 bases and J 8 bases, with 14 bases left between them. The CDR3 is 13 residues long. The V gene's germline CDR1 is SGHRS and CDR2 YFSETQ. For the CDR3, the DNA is TGCGCCAGCAGCTCCGAGCGGGGGAGCGGCTACACCTTC. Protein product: CASSSERGSGYTF.

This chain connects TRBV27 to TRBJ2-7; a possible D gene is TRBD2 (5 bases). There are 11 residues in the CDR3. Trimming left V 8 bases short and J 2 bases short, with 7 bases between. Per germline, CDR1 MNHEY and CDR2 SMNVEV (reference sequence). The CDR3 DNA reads TGTGCCAGCGGGAGTGCCTACGAGCAGTACTTC. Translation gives CASGSAYEQYF.

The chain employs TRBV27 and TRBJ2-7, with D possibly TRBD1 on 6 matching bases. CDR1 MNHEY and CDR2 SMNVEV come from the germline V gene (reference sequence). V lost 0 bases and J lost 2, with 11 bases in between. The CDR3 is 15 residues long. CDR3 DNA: TGTGCCAGCAGTTTATCAGGCCAGGGGACCTACGAGCAGTACTTC. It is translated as CASSLSGQGTYEQYF.

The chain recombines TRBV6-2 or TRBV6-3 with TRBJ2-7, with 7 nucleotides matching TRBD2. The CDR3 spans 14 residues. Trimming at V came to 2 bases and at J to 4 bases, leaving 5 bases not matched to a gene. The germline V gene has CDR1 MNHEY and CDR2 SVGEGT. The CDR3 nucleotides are TGTGCCAGCAGTTACGGCGGGAGCGTTTACGAGCAGTACTTC. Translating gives CASSYGGSVYEQYF.

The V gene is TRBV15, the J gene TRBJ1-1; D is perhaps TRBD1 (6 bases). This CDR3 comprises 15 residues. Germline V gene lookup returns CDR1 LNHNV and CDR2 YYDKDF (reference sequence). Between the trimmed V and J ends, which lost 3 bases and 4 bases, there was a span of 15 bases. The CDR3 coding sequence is TGTGCCACCAGCAGGAGAGCAGGGGCGGGCACTGAAGCTTTCTTT. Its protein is CATSRRAGAGTEAFF. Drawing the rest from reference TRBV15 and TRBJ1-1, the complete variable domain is DAMVIQNPRYQVTQFGKPVTLSCSQTLNHNVMYWYQQKSSQAPKLLFHYYDKDFNNEADTPDNFQSRRPNTSFCFLDIRSPGLGDTAMYLCATSRRAGAGTEAFFGQGTRLTVV.

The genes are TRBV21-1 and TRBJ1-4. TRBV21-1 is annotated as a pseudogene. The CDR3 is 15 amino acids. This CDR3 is CASSNPSNANEKLFF. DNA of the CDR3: TGTGCCAGCAGCAATCCAAGCAACGCTAATGAAAAACTGTTTTTT.

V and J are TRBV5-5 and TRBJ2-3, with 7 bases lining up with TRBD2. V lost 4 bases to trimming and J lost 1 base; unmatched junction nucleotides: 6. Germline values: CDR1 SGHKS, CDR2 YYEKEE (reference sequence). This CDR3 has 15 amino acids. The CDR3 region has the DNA TGTGCCAGCAGCCCGTGGGGGGGAGGCACAGATACGCAGTATTTT. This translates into CASSPWGGGTDTQYF.

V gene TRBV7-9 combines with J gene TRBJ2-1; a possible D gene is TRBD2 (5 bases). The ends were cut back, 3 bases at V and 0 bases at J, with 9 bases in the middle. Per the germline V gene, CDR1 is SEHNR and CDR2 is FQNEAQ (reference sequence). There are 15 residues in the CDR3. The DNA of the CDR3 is TGTGCCAGCAGCTTGCGGGTTAGCTCCTACAATGAGCAGTTCTTC. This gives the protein CASSLRVSSYNEQFF.

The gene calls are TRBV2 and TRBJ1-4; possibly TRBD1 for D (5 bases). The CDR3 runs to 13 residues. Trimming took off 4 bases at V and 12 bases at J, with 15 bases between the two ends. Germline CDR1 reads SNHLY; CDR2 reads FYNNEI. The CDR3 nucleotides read TGTGCCAGCAGTGCTCGTGGGCAGGGTCAACTGTTTTTT. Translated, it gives CASSARGQGQLFF. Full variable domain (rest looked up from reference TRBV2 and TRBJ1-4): EPEVTQTPSHQVTQMGQEVILRCVPISNHLYFYWYRQILGQKVEFLVSFYNNEISEKSEIFDDQFSVERPDGSNFTLKIRSTKLEDSAMYFCASSARGQGQLFFGSGTQLSVL.

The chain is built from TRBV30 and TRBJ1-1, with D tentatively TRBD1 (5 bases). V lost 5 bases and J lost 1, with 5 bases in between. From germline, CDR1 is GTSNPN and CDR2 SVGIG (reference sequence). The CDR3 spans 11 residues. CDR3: CAWGQNTEAFF. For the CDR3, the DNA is TGTGCCTGGGGACAGAACACTGAAGCTTTCTTT.

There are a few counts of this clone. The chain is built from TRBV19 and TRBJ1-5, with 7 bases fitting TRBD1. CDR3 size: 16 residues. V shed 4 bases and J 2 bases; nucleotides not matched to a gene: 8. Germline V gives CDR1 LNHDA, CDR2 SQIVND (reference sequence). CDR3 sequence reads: CASSTVHGQGNQPQHF. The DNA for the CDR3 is TGTGCCAGTAGTACCGTACACGGACAGGGCAATCAGCCCCAGCATTTT.

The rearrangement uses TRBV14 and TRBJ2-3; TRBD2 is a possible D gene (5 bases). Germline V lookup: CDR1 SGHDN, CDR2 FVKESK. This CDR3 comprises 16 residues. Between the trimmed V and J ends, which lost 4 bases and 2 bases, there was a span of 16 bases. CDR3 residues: CASSRLGGGATDTQYF. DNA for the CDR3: TGTGCCAGCAGCCGCCTTGGCGGAGGTGCCACAGATACGCAGTATTTT.

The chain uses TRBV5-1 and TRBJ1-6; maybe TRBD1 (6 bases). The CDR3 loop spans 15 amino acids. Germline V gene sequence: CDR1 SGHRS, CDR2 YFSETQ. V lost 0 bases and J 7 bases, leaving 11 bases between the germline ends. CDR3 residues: CASSLDRAANSPLHF. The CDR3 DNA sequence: TGCGCCAGCAGCTTGGACAGGGCCGCGAATTCACCCCTCCACTTT.

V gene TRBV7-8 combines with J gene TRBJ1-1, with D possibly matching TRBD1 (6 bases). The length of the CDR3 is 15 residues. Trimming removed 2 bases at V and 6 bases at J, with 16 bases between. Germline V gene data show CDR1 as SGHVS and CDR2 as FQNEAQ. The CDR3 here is CASSLRPEGVSEAFF. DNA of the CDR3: TGTGCCAGCAGCTTACGGCCCGAGGGGGTATCTGAAGCTTTCTTT.

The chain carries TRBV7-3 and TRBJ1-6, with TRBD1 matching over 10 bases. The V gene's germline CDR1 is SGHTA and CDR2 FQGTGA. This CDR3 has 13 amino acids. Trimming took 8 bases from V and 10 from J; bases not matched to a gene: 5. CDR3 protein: CASGDRGGSPLHF. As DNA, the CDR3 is TGTGCCAGCGGGGACAGGGGAGGATCACCCCTCCACTTT. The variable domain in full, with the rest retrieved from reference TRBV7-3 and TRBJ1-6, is GAGVSQTPSNKVTEKGKYVELRCDPISGHTALYWYRQSLGQGPEFLIYFQGTGAADDSGLPNDRFFAVRPEGSVSTLKIQRTERGDSAVYLCASGDRGGSPLHFGNGTRLTVT.

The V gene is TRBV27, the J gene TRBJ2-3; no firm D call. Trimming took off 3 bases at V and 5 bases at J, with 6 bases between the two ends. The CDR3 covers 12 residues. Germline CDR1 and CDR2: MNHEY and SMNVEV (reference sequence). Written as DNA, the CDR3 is TGTGCCAGCAGTTTGCCGGGAGATACGCAGTATTTT. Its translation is CASSLPGDTQYF.

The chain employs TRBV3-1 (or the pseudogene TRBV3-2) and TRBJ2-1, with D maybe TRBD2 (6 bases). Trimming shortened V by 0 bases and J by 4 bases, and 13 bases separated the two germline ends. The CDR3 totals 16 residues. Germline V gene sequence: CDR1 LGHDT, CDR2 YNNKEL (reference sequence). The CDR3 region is CASSQEGREIYNEQFF. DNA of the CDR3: TGTGCCAGCAGCCAAGAAGGACGGGAGATATACAATGAGCAGTTCTTC.

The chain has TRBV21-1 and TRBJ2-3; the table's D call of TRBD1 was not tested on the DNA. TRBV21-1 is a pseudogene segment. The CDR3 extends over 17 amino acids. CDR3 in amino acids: CASSKGRGQGVPDTQYF. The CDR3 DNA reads TGTGCCAGCAGCAAAGGGAGGGGACAGGGCGTTCCAGATACGCAGTATTTT.

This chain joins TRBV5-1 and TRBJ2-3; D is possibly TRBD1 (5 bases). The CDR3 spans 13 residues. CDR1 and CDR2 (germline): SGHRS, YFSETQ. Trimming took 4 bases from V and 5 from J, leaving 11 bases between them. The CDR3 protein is CASSEQDRDTQYF. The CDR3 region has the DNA TGCGCCAGCAGCGAACAGGATCGAGATACGCAGTATTTT.